The source of this T cell receptor (beta chain) is a study of blood T cell repertoires in COVID-19. Study-wide context: Donors in the United States, Italy and Spain gave samples during acute or convalescent COVID-19.

Here immunoSEQ multiplex PCR was the method, and the copy in TCRdb shows in-frame clones only, minus some. The sample lists under 200,000 clones; 80% to 90% were seen once. This CDR3 spans 11 amino acids. Looked up from germline, CDR1 is SEHNR and CDR2 is FQNEAQ (reference sequence). For this clone: At one boundary the junction diverges from the germline segment, which might be a read error.

This sequence originates from a woman aged 60-75 years who had recovered from COVID-19. Sequencing was performed on peripheral blood. The V and J genes are TRBV7-9 and TRBJ2-1; maybe TRBD2 (6 bases). CDR3 DNA sequence: TGTGCCAGCAGCCCCCGACTAGAGCTGTTCTTC. Translated, it gives CASSPRLELFF.